This T cell receptor (beta chain) was found in a study of T cell responses to AZD1222 COVID-19 vaccine. With 8 bases removed from V and 2 bases from J, the gap between germline ends came to 16 bases. The V gene's germline CDR1 is SNHLY and CDR2 FYNNEI. The CDR3 totals 14 residues. Study-wide results and limits: White British ancestry dominated among donors, who included more females, and clonal diversity was possibly underestimated. Sampling captured repertoires only after the peak T cell response. Seropositive AZD1222 recipients at baseline numbered only five to seven.

Regarding this clone: Its antigen is still unknown.

Using immunoSEQ multiplex PCR, the repertoire was profiled, and TCRdb retains in-frame clones only, with some absent. The table has tens of thousands of clones, 80% to 85% seen once. The chain couples TRBV2 to TRBJ2-7, with D maybe TRBD1 (6 bases). The sample consisted of peripheral blood, taken on day 0 of AZD1222 vaccination. The receptor was isolated from an adult in good health. The CDR3 loop is CASRVQQGAYEQYF. The DNA for the CDR3 is TGTGCCAGCCGAGTCCAACAGGGAGCCTACGAGCAGTACTTC.